Each of the 14 T cell receptor beta chains below was sequenced from the same sample in a study of long-term antiretroviral therapy in people with HIV. They ran version v3.0 of the immunoSEQ assay at survey level. Only in-frame clones appear in the TCRdb table, and some are missing; sequencing was by immunoSEQ multiplex PCR. Of about 15,000 clones in the sample, 85% to 90% are singletons; the top ten hold roughly 14%. Specimen: unsorted PBMCs, collected 2.2 to 2.4 years before starting antiretroviral therapy. The source of these receptors is a woman in her 30s with HIV.

By share, this clone counts as medium-sized. This chain uses TRBV7-9 with TRBJ1-6; no clear D gene. The CDR3 is 17 residues long. Deletions cut 4 bases from V and 10 bases from J, with 23 bases between. CDR1 SEHNR and CDR2 FQNEAQ come from the germline V gene (reference sequence). The chain's CDR3 is CASSSHDLDGVASPLHF. The CDR3 DNA sequence: TGTGCCAGCAGCTCGCATGACCTCGACGGCGTGGCCTCACCCCTCCACTTT. Full variable domain (remainder filled in from reference TRBV7-9 and TRBJ1-6): DTGVSQNPRHKITKRGQNVTFRCDPISEHNRLYWYRQTLGQGPEFLTYFQNEAQLEKSRLLSDRFSAERPKGSFSTLEIQRTEQGDSAMYLCASSSHDLDGVASPLHFGNGTRLTVT.

The chain is built from TRBV9 and TRBJ2-1; possibly TRBD1 for D (6 bases). CDR3 size: 13 residues. V lost 4 bases, J lost 4 bases, and 9 bases lay in between. Germline CDR1 and CDR2: SGDLS and YYNGEE. DNA for the CDR3: TGTGCCAGCAGCCAGGGGATTTACAATGAGCAGTTCTTC. Residues: CASSQGIYNEQFF.

This sequence joins TRBV5-1 and TRBJ2-2; the D gene is possibly TRBD1 (5 bases). V lost 0 bases and J lost 7, with 10 bases in between. Per germline, CDR1 SGHRS and CDR2 YFSETQ. The CDR3 length is 14 residues. CDR3 coding DNA: TGCGCCAGCAGCTTGGAGGGGCGACGCGGGGAGCTGTTTTTT. Amino acids: CASSLEGRRGELFF.

This clone occurred once. The chain uses TRBV7-2 and TRBJ1-2; 12 nucleotides line up with TRBD1. V was clipped by 3 bases and J by 11 bases; unmatched bases: 4. The CDR3 consists of 13 residues. Germline CDR1 reads SGHTA; CDR2 reads FQGNSA. The CDR3 loop reads CASSFGDRGRYTF. The CDR3, as DNA: TGTGCCAGCAGCTTTGGGGACAGGGGGCGGTACACCTTC.

This chain links TRBV13 with TRBJ1-1; tentative D call: TRBD1 (5 bases). Trimming left V 4 bases short and J 1 base short, with 10 bases between. Germline V gives CDR1 PRHDT, CDR2 FYEKMQ (reference sequence). The CDR3 is 14 residues long. The CDR3 reads CASSSTGGNTEAFF. Written as DNA, the CDR3 is TGTGCCAGCAGCTCCACGGGGGGGAACACTGAAGCTTTCTTT. The full variable domain, in which reference TRBV13 and TRBJ1-1 provide the parts outside the CDR3, is AAGVIQSPRHLIKEKRETATLKCYPIPRHDTVYWYQQGPGQDPQFLISFYEKMQSDKGSIPDRFSAQQFSDYHSELNMSSLELGDSALYFCASSSTGGNTEAFFGQGTRLTVV.

CDR3 region: CASSLDRGMNTEAFF. The CDR3 nucleotides are TGTGCCAGCAGTTTGGACAGGGGAATGAACACTGAAGCTTTCTTT. The chain is built from TRBV27 and TRBJ1-1, with 9 bases identical to TRBD1. CDR3 length equals 15 residues. Trimming took 3 bases from V and 0 from J; bases not matched to a gene: 2. CDR1 and CDR2 from the germline V gene are MNHEY and SMNVEV (reference sequence).

V is TRBV4-1 and J is TRBJ2-5; D is possibly TRBD1 (5 bases). CDR3 size: 12 residues. The germline V and J ends were trimmed by 0 bases and 9 bases, with 8 bases remaining between them. Germline CDR1 is MGHRA and CDR2 is YSYEKL. The CDR3 bases are TGCGCCAGCAGCCAAGATGGCAGGGCCCAGTACTTC. It codes for CASSQDGRAQYF.

V gene TRBV6-6 combines with J gene TRBJ2-4; D gene uncertain. The CDR3 runs 16 residues. V was cut by 3 bases and J by 3 bases, with 15 bases left in between. Germline lookup yields CDR1 MNHNY and CDR2 SVGAGI (reference sequence). Written as DNA, the CDR3 is TGTGCCAGCAGTTATGGTGGGTCAGAGAGCAAAAACATTCAGTACTTC. Its protein is CASSYGGSESKNIQYF.

This rearrangement joins TRBV7-9 to TRBJ2-3; TRBD2 agrees at 14 bases. Germline trimming cut 3 bases from V and 0 bases from J; bases unmatched to any gene: 8. Germline loops: CDR1 SEHNR, CDR2 FQNEAQ (reference sequence). CDR3 length: 19 residues. CDR3 sequence: CASSFRRLAGGPSTDTQYF. The CDR3 DNA follows: TGTGCCAGCAGCTTTCGGAGACTAGCGGGGGGGCCGAGCACAGATACGCAGTATTTT.

The table lists this clone with a few counts. This chain joins TRBV7-9 and TRBJ2-3; D may be TRBD1 (5 bases). Trimming took 3 bases from V and 2 from J, leaving 9 bases between them. This CDR3 region has 14 residues. Looked up from germline, CDR1 is SEHNR and CDR2 is FQNEAQ (reference sequence). The CDR3 loop reads CASSFTGYTDTQYF. CDR3 nucleotides: TGTGCCAGCAGCTTTACAGGTTACACAGATACGCAGTATTTT.

The chain employs TRBV19 and TRBJ1-1; D remains unclear. This CDR3 spans 14 amino acids. With 6 bases removed from V and 0 bases from J, the gap between germline ends came to 11 bases. CDR1 is LNHDA, CDR2 SQIVND, per germline (reference sequence). As DNA, the CDR3 is TGTGCCAGTAGGTTCAGAGAACTGAACACTGAAGCTTTCTTT. This encodes CASRFRELNTEAFF.

The chain couples TRBV10-3 to TRBJ1-2; 7 nucleotides line up with TRBD1. The CDR3 is made up of 14 amino acids. Looked up from germline, CDR1 is ENHRY and CDR2 is SYGVKD. Trimming removed 2 bases from V and 3 bases from J; junction bases left unmatched: 3. The CDR3 nucleotides are TGTGCCATCAGTGAGACAGGGGCTTACTATGGCTACACCTTC. Encoded protein: CAISETGAYYGYTF.

This chain connects TRBV5-1 to TRBJ1-1; D remains ambiguous. V lost 1 base and J lost 5, with 12 bases in between. Germline-derived CDR1 and CDR2 are SGHRS and YFSETQ. This CDR3 has 14 amino acids. CDR3 nucleotide sequence: TGCGCCAGCAGCTTGTTCGGATCGGGGACTGAAGCTTTCTTT. Translating it yields CASSLFGSGTEAFF.

This chain connects TRBV9 to TRBJ1-2, with 7 bases lining up with TRBD1. V gave up 0 bases and J gave up 6 bases; unmatched junction bases: 2. This CDR3 region has 13 residues. The germline V gene encodes CDR1 SGDLS and CDR2 YYNGEE. The CDR3 sequence: CASSVGTGDGYTF. The DNA for the CDR3 is TGTGCCAGCAGCGTAGGAACAGGGGATGGCTACACCTTC.